This T cell receptor (beta chain) came from a study of CD8 T cells in Susac syndrome. Study outcomes and limitations: Among active patients and in TEMRA cells, CD8+ clonal expansion in Susac reached its peak.

The CDR3 totals 17 residues. Note on this clonotype: The antigen is not known.

The patients with Susac syndrome were individuals who fulfilled the recently defined diagnostic criteria for disease that was either definite or probable. CD8+ and CD4+ T cells were negatively isolated; TEMRA cells were FACS-enriched. When the RNA was reverse transcribed, random hexamers were used with an input of about 0.5 to 1 ug. By means of immunoSEQ multiplex PCR, TCR beta CDR3 spanning 54 Vbeta and 13 Jbeta underwent amplification. TCRdb called the immunoSEQ multiplex PCR reads again in MiXCR, with one record for every CDR3 protein. The sample has some 26,000 distinct CDR3 sequences, around 93% seen once; the top ten hold approximately 0.63%.

This TCR derives from a human donor with Susac syndrome. Sequences were obtained from CD8+ T cells from PBMCs. The rearrangement uses TRBV8-2 and TRBJ2-6. TRBV8-2 is recorded as a pseudogene. CDR3 sequence: CGRTSKITQSRANVLTF. The CDR3 region has the DNA TGTGGCAGGACCAGCAAGATAACACAAAGTCGGGCCAACGTCCTGACTTTC.